This entry concerns a single T cell receptor beta chain. This sample is part of a study of blood T cell repertoires in COVID-19. Background on the study: Italy, Spain and the United States were the sources of the convalescent and acute COVID-19 samples.

Between the trimmed V and J ends, which lost 2 bases and 7 bases, there was a span of 14 bases. The CDR3 covers 14 residues. Germline CDR1 and CDR2: MDHEN and SYDVKM. Profiling relied on immunoSEQ multiplex PCR, and the TCRdb table lists in-frame clones only, not all of them. The table has 30,000 to 35,000 clones, more than 85% seen once. Sequenced: peripheral blood. This chain joins TRBV28 and TRBJ1-2; D is uncertain. This TCR was sampled from a human donor in a cohort sampled during active COVID-19. In DNA form, the CDR3 reads TGTGCCAGCAGTTTAGTTGAGATCGGGTCTGGCTACACCTTC. This encodes CASSLVEIGSGYTF.